What follows are 6 T cell receptor beta chains derived from one specimen sequenced in a study of shared clonotypes between healthy human individuals. Only in-frame clones appear in the TCRdb table, and some are missing; sequencing was by immunoSEQ multiplex PCR. The data hold roughly 2 million clones, with about 95% observed a single time. Naive CD8 cells lacked CD45RO and underwent positive selection for CCR7, leaving out terminally differentiated effector memory CD45RA+ cells. Sample: naive CD8+ T cells sorted from blood. The origin of the receptors is a man aged 18-30 years in good health.

This clone was counted a single time. A read error may produce the germline difference seen at one junction end. The chain joins TRBV2 to TRBJ2-1; tentatively, D is TRBD1 (5 bases). Germline CDR1 is SNHLY and CDR2 is FYNNEI. CDR3 length: 11 amino acids. The CDR3 coding sequence is TGTGCCAGCAGTCTACCGACAGAGGAGATCTTC. Translation: CASSLPTEEIF.

The chain recombines TRBV28 with TRBJ1-1; 8 nucleotides agree with TRBD1. The J segment lost 6 bases and the V segment lost 7 bases, leaving 10 bases of the junction unmatched. The CDR3 sequence is 14 residues long. Looked up from germline, CDR1 is MDHEN and CDR2 is SYDVKM. The CDR3 region has the DNA TGTGCCAGCACCCTACAGGGGGGAATCCCTGAAGCTTTCTTT. It specifies CASTLQGGIPEAFF.

This chain uses TRBV10-3 with TRBJ1-2, with D possibly matching TRBD1 (5 bases). V shed 0 bases and J shed 4 bases, with 12 bases lying between them. Germline CDR1 and CDR2: ENHRY and SYGVKD. This CDR3 has 15 amino acids. In nucleotides, the CDR3 is TGTGCCATCAGTGAGTCTCCGGGGGGAACCTATGGCTACACCTTC. It yields the protein CAISESPGGTYGYTF.

This chain links TRBV9 with TRBJ2-3; maybe TRBD2 (6 bases). Trimming pared 0 bases from V and 1 base from J, leaving 15 bases between. CDR3 size: 17 residues. Germline CDR1 reads SGDLS; CDR2 reads YYNGEE. In DNA, the CDR3 is TGTGCCAGCAGCGTAGCTCGTCTAGCGACACGCACAGATACGCAGTATTTT. It yields the protein CASSVARLATRTDTQYF.

The gene calls are TRBV7-9 and TRBJ2-2; perhaps TRBD2 as D (6 bases). With 3 bases removed from V and 4 bases from J, the gap between germline ends came to 9 bases. CDR1 and CDR2 (germline): SEHNR, FQNEAQ (reference sequence). The CDR3 contains 14 residues. CDR3 sequence reads: CASSFGGFTGELFF. The CDR3, as DNA: TGTGCCAGCAGCTTTGGGGGGTTCACCGGGGAGCTGTTTTTT.

This chain uses TRBV27 with TRBJ2-5; D unresolved. The length of the CDR3 is 14 residues. Germline V lookup: CDR1 MNHEY, CDR2 SMNVEV (reference sequence). The germline V and J ends were trimmed by 0 bases and 0 bases, with 5 bases remaining between them. CDR3 sequence: CASSLSRYQETQYF. The CDR3 nucleotides are TGTGCCAGCAGTTTATCGCGTTACCAAGAGACCCAGTACTTC.